This TCR beta chain was identified during a study of graft-versus-host responses after intestinal transplantation. General study results and limits: Individuals carrying graft-donor T cell macrochimerism showed high graft-versus-host to host-versus-graft clonal ratios in allografts.

V was shortened by 5 bases and J by 5 bases, with 15 bases between the two germline ends. The germline CDR1 and CDR2 sequences are SGHVS and FQNEAQ. The CDR3 is made up of 15 amino acids. Comments on this clone: Its antigen is as yet unknown.

The method was immunoSEQ multiplex PCR; TCRdb's version includes in-frame clones alone and lacks a portion of them. The repertoire holds about 110,000 clones, with roughly 93% as singletons. The specimen was unstimulated CD8+ T cells sorted from spleen or lymph node cells, collected before intestinal transplant. The chain combines TRBV7-8 with TRBJ1-4; D not certain. The TCR was taken from a human donor who received an intestinal transplant. The chain's CDR3 is CASSLLWERNEKLFF. CDR3 DNA sequence: TGTGCCAGCAGCCTCCTGTGGGAAAGAAATGAAAAACTGTTTTTT.